This entry lists 23 T cell receptor beta chains sequenced from one sample in a study of STAT5B mutations in CD4+ large granular lymphocyte leukemia. TCRdb keeps only in-frame clones here, not all; method: immunoSEQ multiplex PCR. The sample yields roughly 32,000 clones, 85% to 90% seen once. The sample was CD4+ T cells from blood buffy coats. The receptors were gathered from a human donor in good health.

CDR3 sequence (DNA): TGTGCCAGCAGCTACAGGGGCCATCCCTTCTACGAGCAGTACTTC. Translated: CASSYRGHPFYEQYF. The rearrangement joins TRBV6-1 to TRBJ2-7, with 7 bases fitting TRBD1. CDR3 size: 15 residues. Unmatched junction bases numbered 11, after V lost 6 bases and J lost 3 bases. The germline V gene encodes CDR1 MNHNS and CDR2 SASEGT.

In this sample, this clone turned up a few times. CDR3 nucleotide sequence: TGTGCCAGCAGTGACCGGGCAGGAGGCTACACCTTC. Amino acids: CASSDRAGGYTF. V is TRBV6-4 and J is TRBJ1-2; D not certain. The CDR3 length is 12 residues. Trimming left V 2 bases short and J 8 bases short, with 9 bases between. The V gene's germline CDR1 is MRHNA and CDR2 SNTAGT.

V is TRBV10-3 and J is TRBJ2-2; D uncertain. The germline V gene encodes CDR1 ENHRY and CDR2 SYGVKD. Deletions cut 3 bases from V and 8 bases from J, with 7 bases between. The CDR3 runs to 12 residues. CDR3 nucleotides: TGTGCCATCAGTGAACCCGCAGGGGAGCTGTTTTTT. As protein: CAISEPAGELFF.

The chain couples TRBV5-1 to TRBJ2-3; possible D gene TRBD2, 5 bases. Germline V lookup: CDR1 SGHRS, CDR2 YFSETQ. This CDR3 has 15 residues. V was cut by 1 base and J by 6 bases, with 15 bases left in between. DNA for the CDR3: TGCGCCAGCAGCTTGAATGGGCAGCCGGGGGATACGCAGTATTTT. Residues: CASSLNGQPGDTQYF.

The chain couples TRBV19 to TRBJ2-2, with D possibly being TRBD1 (5 bases). Germline lookup yields CDR1 LNHDA and CDR2 SQIVND (reference sequence). The V end lost 3 bases, the J end lost 8 bases, and 16 bases lay between the germline ends. The CDR3 sequence is 15 residues long. The CDR3 sequence: CASSIPRQSAGELFF. The CDR3, as DNA: TGTGCCAGTAGTATCCCACGACAGTCTGCGGGGGAGCTGTTTTTT.

This chain connects TRBV6-5 to TRBJ1-1, with a tentative D call TRBD1 (5 bases). V was pared by 8 bases and J by 4 bases, with 14 bases between. This CDR3 comprises 13 residues. Germline CDR1 MNHEY, CDR2 SVGAGI. The CDR3 is CASGQGLSTEAFF. The CDR3, as DNA: TGTGCCAGCGGTCAGGGATTGAGCACTGAAGCTTTCTTT.

This sequence joins TRBV2 and TRBJ2-7; the match to TRBD2 covers 11 bases. The germline V gene has CDR1 SNHLY and CDR2 FYNNEI. The CDR3 length is 13 residues. J gave up 2 bases and V 6 bases, and 0 bases lay outside the gene matches. CDR3 amino acids: CASRTSGTYEQYF. In DNA form, the CDR3 reads TGTGCCAGCAGGACTAGCGGGACCTACGAGCAGTACTTC.

V and J are TRBV18 and TRBJ2-1, with unresolved D. Germline CDR1 KGHSH, CDR2 LQKENI. V lost 3 bases and J lost 2, with 17 bases in between. The CDR3 runs to 17 residues. CDR3 loop: CASSPRTDSHPYNEQFF. As DNA, the CDR3 is TGTGCCAGCTCACCGAGAACAGACTCCCATCCCTACAATGAGCAGTTCTTC.

This clone was seen more than once but under ten times. This sequence joins TRBV18 and TRBJ2-1; 14 bases are a match to TRBD2. Germline V CDR1 and CDR2: KGHSH, LQKENI. Trimming at V came to 2 bases and at J to 6 bases, leaving 3 bases not matched to a gene. CDR3 size: 16 residues. The CDR3 region is CASSPTGTSGSNEQFF. The CDR3 coding sequence is TGTGCCAGCTCACCAACCGGGACTAGCGGGAGCAATGAGCAGTTCTTC. Drawing the rest from reference TRBV18 and TRBJ2-1, the complete variable domain is NAGVMQNPRHLVRRRGQEARLRCSPMKGHSHVYWYRQLPEEGLKFMVYLQKENIIDESGMPKERFSAEFPKEGPSILRIQQVVRGDSAAYFCASSPTGTSGSNEQFFGPGTRLTVL.

In its sample, this clone was seen once. V usage is TRBV27 and J usage is TRBJ1-5; no reliable D call. The CDR3 consists of 15 residues. V dropped 3 bases and J dropped 1 base, with 10 bases sitting between them. CDR1 and CDR2 from the germline V gene are MNHEY and SMNVEV (reference sequence). CDR3 bases: TGTGCCAGCAGTTTTGGCGGGGAAAGCAATCAGCCCCAGCATTTT. Its protein is CASSFGGESNQPQHF.

V usage is TRBV5-8 and J usage is TRBJ2-3, with 10 bases fitting TRBD2. Unmatched junction bases numbered 10, after V lost 1 base and J lost 2 bases. CDR1 SGHTS and CDR2 YDEGEE come from the germline V gene. The CDR3 sequence is 18 residues long. The CDR3 spells CASSLRGWTSGITDTQYF. In DNA, the CDR3 is TGTGCCAGCAGCTTGAGGGGGTGGACTAGCGGTATCACAGATACGCAGTATTTT.

The chain has TRBV7-2 and TRBJ2-1; TRBD2 might be the D (6 bases). CDR1 SGHTA and CDR2 FQGNSA come from the germline V gene. The V end was cut by 4 bases, the J end by 4 bases, with 11 bases between. The CDR3 loop spans 14 amino acids. This CDR3 is CASSWGLLYNEQFF. CDR3 DNA: TGTGCCAGCAGCTGGGGACTTCTTTACAATGAGCAGTTCTTC.

This clone showed up just a few times. Germline is not matched at one junction end, which may reflect a read error. V gene TRBV5-4 combines with J gene TRBJ1-2; D is uncertain. The CDR3 sequence is 13 residues long. Germline lookup yields CDR1 SGHNT and CDR2 YYREEE (reference sequence). As DNA, the CDR3 is TGTGCCAGCACCTTGGATACACTCTTAGGCTACACCTTC. Translated: CASTLDTLLGYTF.

The chain recombines TRBV21-1 with TRBJ2-1; whether TRBD1, the table's D call, matches the DNA was not checked. TRBV21-1 is marked as a pseudogene. This CDR3 has 16 amino acids. The chain's CDR3 is CASRRNPEGVHNEQFF. The CDR3 DNA follows: TGTGCCAGCAGGAGGAATCCCGAGGGGGTACACAATGAGCAGTTCTTC.

The chain uses TRBV6-1 and TRBJ2-7; 9 nucleotides match TRBD2. CDR3 length: 14 residues. The trim removed 4 bases at V and 7 bases at J, leaving 8 bases unmatched. Per germline, CDR1 MNHNS and CDR2 SASEGT. The chain's CDR3 is CASSGGLAGWEQYF. The DNA of the CDR3 is TGTGCCAGCAGTGGAGGGCTAGCGGGGTGGGAGCAGTACTTC.

This chain joins TRBV4-2 and TRBJ2-6; D remains ambiguous. CDR1 is LGHNA, CDR2 YNFKEQ, per germline. CDR3 length equals 16 residues. The V end lost 0 bases, the J end lost 0 bases, and 6 bases lay between the germline ends. CDR3 amino acids: CASSQDSSSGANVLTF. DNA for the CDR3: TGTGCCAGCAGCCAAGATTCAAGCTCTGGGGCCAACGTCCTGACTTTC.

J is TRBJ1-4 and V is TRBV6-1; 7 bases are shared with TRBD1. V lost 4 bases to trimming and J lost 0 bases; unmatched junction nucleotides: 5. Per the germline V gene, CDR1 is MNHNS and CDR2 is SASEGT. The CDR3 is made up of 16 amino acids. Here the CDR3 DNA reads TGTGCCAGCAGTGCCTTTGGGACAGCAACTAATGAAAAACTGTTTTTT. This translates into CASSAFGTATNEKLFF.

The chain combines TRBV7-8 with TRBJ2-3; no reliable D call. Trimming took 5 bases from V and 2 from J, leaving 8 bases between them. The CDR3 extends over 13 amino acids. Germline V gene data show CDR1 as SGHVS and CDR2 as FQNEAQ. CDR3 sequence reads: CASSTSATDTQYF. CDR3 DNA sequence: TGTGCCAGCAGCACCAGCGCCACAGATACGCAGTATTTT.

This clone came up a few times. Other DNA sequences of this sample code for an identical CDR3. This rearrangement joins TRBV20-1 to TRBJ1-1; TRBD1 is a possible D gene (5 bases). The V end was cut by 5 bases, the J end by 1 base, with 5 bases between. The germline gives CDR1 DFQATT, CDR2 SNEGSKA (reference sequence). This CDR3 contains 11 residues. DNA of the CDR3: TGCAGTGCTGGGACGAACACTGAAGCTTTCTTT. As protein: CSAGTNTEAFF.

In DNA form, the CDR3 reads TGTGCCAGTAGTATCTTGAGGGCTACGACGGCAGATACGCAGTATTTT. Translating it yields CASSILRATTADTQYF. The chain employs TRBV19 and TRBJ2-3; D perhaps matches TRBD2 (5 bases). The CDR3 is made up of 16 amino acids. Trimming took off 3 bases at V and 4 bases at J, with 17 bases between the two ends. Germline CDR1 LNHDA, CDR2 SQIVND (reference sequence).

This chain links TRBV9 with TRBJ2-1; tentatively, D is TRBD2 (5 bases). Between the trimmed V and J ends, which lost 2 bases and 0 bases, there was a span of 12 bases. Germline CDR1 reads SGDLS; CDR2 reads YYNGEE. The CDR3 is 16 residues long. The CDR3 protein is CASSVSAVSSYNEQFF. CDR3 DNA sequence: TGTGCCAGCAGCGTTTCAGCGGTAAGCTCCTACAATGAGCAGTTCTTC.

CDR3 bases: TGTGCCAGCAGTGGACAGTTGAACACTGAAGCTTTCTTT. This codes for CASSGQLNTEAFF. The chain joins TRBV2 to TRBJ1-1; D perhaps matches TRBD1 (5 bases). This CDR3 contains 13 residues. The germline gives CDR1 SNHLY, CDR2 FYNNEI. V lost 4 bases to trimming and J lost 0 bases, with 6 bases between them.

The rearrangement uses TRBV28 and TRBJ1-1; 7 nucleotides match TRBD1. J gave up 5 bases and V 6 bases, and 9 bases lay outside the gene matches. Looked up from germline, CDR1 is MDHEN and CDR2 is SYDVKM. CDR3 length equals 14 residues. CDR3 sequence: CASRGQPLGTEAFF. The CDR3 DNA sequence: TGTGCCAGCAGGGGACAGCCCCTCGGTACTGAAGCTTTCTTT.